The clone carrying this TCR beta chain was seen ten or more times. The antigen remains unidentified. These data come from a study of T cells after posttransplantation cyclophosphamide. Peripheral blood was collected from the related graft donor on the marrow donation day. Libraries were prepared by immunoSEQ multiplex PCR; TCRdb keeps only in-frame clonotypes and omits some of them. The sample has tens of thousands of clones, none seen only once. With 7 bases clipped from V and 4 bases from J, the junction kept 8 bases outside the gene matches. CDR3 length: 15 residues. Germline V lookup: CDR1 ENHRY, CDR2 SYGVKD. Findings of the study overall: Donor-recipient repertoire similarity was low at 1-2 months, rising over year one. After PTCy, TRB diversity resembled that of CNI/methotrexate controls.

The V gene is TRBV10-3, the J gene TRBJ2-3, with 10 bases matching TRBD1. This sequence originates from a man between 40 and 49 years old in good health, CMV-negative, and a related stem cell transplant donor. The specimen sequenced was PBMCs. For the CDR3, the DNA is TGTGCCATCACCCCGACAGGGGGCGTTGCAGATACGCAGTATTTT. Translating gives CAITPTGGVADTQYF.